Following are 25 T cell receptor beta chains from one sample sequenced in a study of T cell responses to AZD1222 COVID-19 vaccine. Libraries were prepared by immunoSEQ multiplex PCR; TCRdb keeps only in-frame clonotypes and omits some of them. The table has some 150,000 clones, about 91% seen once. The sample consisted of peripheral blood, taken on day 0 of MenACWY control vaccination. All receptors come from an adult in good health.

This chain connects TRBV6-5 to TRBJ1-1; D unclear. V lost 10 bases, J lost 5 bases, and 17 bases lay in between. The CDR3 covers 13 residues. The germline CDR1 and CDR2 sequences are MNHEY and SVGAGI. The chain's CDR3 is CAITSKAGTEAFF. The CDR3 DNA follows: TGTGCCATAACGTCGAAGGCGGGAACTGAAGCTTTCTTT.

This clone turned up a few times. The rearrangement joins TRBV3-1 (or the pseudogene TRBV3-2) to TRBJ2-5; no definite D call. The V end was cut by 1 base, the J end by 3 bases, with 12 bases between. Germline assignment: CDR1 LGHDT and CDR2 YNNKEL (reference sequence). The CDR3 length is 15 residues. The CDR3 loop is CASSQGALTKETQYF. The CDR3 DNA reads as TGTGCCAGCAGCCAAGGCGCCCTGACGAAAGAGACCCAGTACTTC.

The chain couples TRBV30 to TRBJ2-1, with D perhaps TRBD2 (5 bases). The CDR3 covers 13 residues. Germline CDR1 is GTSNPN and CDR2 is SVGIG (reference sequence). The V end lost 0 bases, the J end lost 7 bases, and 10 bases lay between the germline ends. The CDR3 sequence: CAWSVARDNEQFF. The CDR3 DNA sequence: TGTGCCTGGAGTGTAGCCCGGGATAATGAGCAGTTCTTC.

The DNA of the CDR3 is TGTGCCAGCAGCTTAGGATCCGGGAGTGTTGAGACCCAGTACTTC. Its translation: CASSLGSGSVETQYF. The rearrangement uses TRBV7-8 and TRBJ2-5; the D gene is possibly TRBD2 (6 bases). The ends were cut back, 1 base at V and 5 bases at J, with 14 bases in the middle. The CDR3 length is 15 residues. Germline CDR1 reads SGHVS; CDR2 reads FQNEAQ.

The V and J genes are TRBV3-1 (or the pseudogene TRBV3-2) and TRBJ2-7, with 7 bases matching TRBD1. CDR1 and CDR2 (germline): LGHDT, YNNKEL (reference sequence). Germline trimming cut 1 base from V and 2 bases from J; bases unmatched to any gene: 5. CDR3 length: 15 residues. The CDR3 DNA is TGTGCCAGCAGCCAAGTCTGGACAGGAACCTACGAGCAGTACTTC. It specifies CASSQVWTGTYEQYF.

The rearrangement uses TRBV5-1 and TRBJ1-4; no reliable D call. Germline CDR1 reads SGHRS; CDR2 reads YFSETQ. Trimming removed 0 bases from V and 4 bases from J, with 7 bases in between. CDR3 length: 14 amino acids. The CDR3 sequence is CASSLEGDNEKLFF. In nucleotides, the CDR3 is TGCGCCAGCAGCTTGGAGGGAGATAATGAAAAACTGTTTTTT. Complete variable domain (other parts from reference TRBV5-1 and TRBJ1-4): KAGVTQTPRYLIKTRGQQVTLSCSPISGHRSVSWYQQTPGQGLQFLFEYFSETQRNKGNFPGRFSGRQFSNSRSEMNVSTLELGDSALYLCASSLEGDNEKLFFGSGTQLSVL.

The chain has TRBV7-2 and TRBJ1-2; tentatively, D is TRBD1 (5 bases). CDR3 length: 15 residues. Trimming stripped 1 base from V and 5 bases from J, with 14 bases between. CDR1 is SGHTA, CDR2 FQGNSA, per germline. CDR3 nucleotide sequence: TGTGCCAGCAGCTTAGGGGCAGGCTGGGGGTATGGCTACACCTTC. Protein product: CASSLGAGWGYGYTF.

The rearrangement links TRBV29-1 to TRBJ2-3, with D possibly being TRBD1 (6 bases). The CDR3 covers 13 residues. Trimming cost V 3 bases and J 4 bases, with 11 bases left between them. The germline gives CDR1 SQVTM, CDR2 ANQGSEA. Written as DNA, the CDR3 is TGCAGCGTTGAGCCCAGGGGACCAGATACGCAGTATTTT. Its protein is CSVEPRGPDTQYF.

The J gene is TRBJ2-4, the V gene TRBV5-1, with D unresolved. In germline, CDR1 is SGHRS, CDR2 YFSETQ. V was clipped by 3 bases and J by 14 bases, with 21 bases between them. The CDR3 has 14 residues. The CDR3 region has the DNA TGCGCCAGCAGCTCCACTGCCGGGTCTAAATTCGAGTACTTC. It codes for CASSSTAGSKFEYF.

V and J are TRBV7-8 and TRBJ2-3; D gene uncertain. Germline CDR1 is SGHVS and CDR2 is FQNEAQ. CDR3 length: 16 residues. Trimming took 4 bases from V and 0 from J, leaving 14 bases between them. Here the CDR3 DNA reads TGTGCCAGCAGCTCCCCTAGGAGCCCTAGCACAGATACGCAGTATTTT. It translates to CASSSPRSPSTDTQYF. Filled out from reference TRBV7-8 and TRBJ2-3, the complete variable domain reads GAGVSQSPRYKVAKRGQDVALRCDPISGHVSLFWYQQALGQGPEFLTYFQNEAQLDKSGLPSDRFFAERPEGSVSTLKIQRTQQEDSAVYLCASSSPRSPSTDTQYFGPGTRLTVL.

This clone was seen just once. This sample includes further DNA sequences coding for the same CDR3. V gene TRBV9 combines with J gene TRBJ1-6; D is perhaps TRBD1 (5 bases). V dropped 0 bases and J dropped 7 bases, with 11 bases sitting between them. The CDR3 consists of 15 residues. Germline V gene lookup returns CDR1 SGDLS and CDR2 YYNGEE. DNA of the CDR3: TGTGCCAGCAGCGTAGGGGGGGACTTAAATTCACCCCTCCACTTT. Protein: CASSVGGDLNSPLHF.

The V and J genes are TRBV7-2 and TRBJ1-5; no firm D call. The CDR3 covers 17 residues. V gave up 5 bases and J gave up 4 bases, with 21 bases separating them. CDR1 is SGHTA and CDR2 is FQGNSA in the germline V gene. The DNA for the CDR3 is TGTGCCAGCAGCAGTTCCCCTTTCAGAAATAGGAATCAGCCCCAGCATTTT. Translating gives CASSSSPFRNRNQPQHF. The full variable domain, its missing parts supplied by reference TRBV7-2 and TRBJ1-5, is GAGVSQSPSNKVTEKGKDVELRCDPISGHTALYWYRQSLGQGLEFLIYFQGNSAPDKSGLPSDRFSAERTGGSVSTLTIQRTQQEDSAVYLCASSSSPFRNRNQPQHFGDGTRLSIL.

CDR3 DNA: TGTGCCAGCAGCTCCAACTCGGGACTACAGTACAATGAGCAGTTCTTC. Amino acids: CASSSNSGLQYNEQFF. The chain has TRBV7-2 and TRBJ2-1, with 7 bases identical to TRBD2. The CDR3 spans 16 residues. Germline V gives CDR1 SGHTA, CDR2 FQGNSA. J lost 4 bases, V lost 4 bases, and 10 bases had no gene match. The full variable domain, rest sourced from reference TRBV7-2 and TRBJ2-1, is GAGVSQSPSNKVTEKGKDVELRCDPISGHTALYWYRQSLGQGLEFLIYFQGNSAPDKSGLPSDRFSAERTGGSVSTLTIQRTQQEDSAVYLCASSSNSGLQYNEQFFGPGTRLTVL.

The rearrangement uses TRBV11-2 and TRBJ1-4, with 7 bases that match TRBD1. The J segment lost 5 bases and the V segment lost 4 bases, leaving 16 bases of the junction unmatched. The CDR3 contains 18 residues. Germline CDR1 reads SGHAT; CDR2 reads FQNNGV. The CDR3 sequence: CASSSPGGLHSMNEKLFF. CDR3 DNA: TGTGCCAGCAGCTCGCCAGGGGGTCTCCACTCTATGAATGAAAAACTGTTTTTT. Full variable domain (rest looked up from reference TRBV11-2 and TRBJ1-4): EAGVAQSPRYKIIEKRQSVAFWCNPISGHATLYWYQQILGQGPKLLIQFQNNGVVDDSQLPKDRFSAERLKGVDSTLKIQPAKLEDSAVYLCASSSPGGLHSMNEKLFFGSGTQLSVL.

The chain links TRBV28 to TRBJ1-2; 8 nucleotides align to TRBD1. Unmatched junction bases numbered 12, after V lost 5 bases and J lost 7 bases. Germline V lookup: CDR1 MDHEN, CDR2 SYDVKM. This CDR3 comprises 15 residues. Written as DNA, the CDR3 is TGTGCCAGCAGTATCACGACAGGGGAGTTGTTTGGCTACACCTTC. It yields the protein CASSITTGELFGYTF.

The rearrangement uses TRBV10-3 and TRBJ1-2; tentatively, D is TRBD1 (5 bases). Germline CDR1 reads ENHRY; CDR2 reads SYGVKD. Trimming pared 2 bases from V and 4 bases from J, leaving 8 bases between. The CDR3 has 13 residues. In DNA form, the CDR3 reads TGTGCCATCAGTGAGGGGCAGGGCTATGGCTACACCTTC. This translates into CAISEGQGYGYTF.

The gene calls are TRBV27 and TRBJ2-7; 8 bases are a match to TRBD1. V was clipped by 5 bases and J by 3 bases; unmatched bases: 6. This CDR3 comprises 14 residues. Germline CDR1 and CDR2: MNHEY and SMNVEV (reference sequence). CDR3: CASSLQGANYEQYF. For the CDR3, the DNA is TGTGCCAGCAGTCTTCAGGGGGCTAACTACGAGCAGTACTTC.

Here the CDR3 reads CASSRDVIGYTF. CDR3 DNA sequence: TGTGCCAGCAGCCGGGACGTCATCGGCTACACCTTC. The chain carries TRBV28 and TRBJ1-2; weak D call: TRBD1 (5 bases). Trimming cost V 6 bases and J 8 bases, with 13 bases left between them. There are 12 residues in the CDR3. Germline-derived CDR1 and CDR2 are MDHEN and SYDVKM.

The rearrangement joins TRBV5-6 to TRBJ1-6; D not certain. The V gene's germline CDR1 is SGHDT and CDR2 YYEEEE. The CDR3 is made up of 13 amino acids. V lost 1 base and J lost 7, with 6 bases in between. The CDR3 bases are TGTGCCAGCAGCTTGTACAGAAATTCACCCCTCCACTTT. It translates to CASSLYRNSPLHF.

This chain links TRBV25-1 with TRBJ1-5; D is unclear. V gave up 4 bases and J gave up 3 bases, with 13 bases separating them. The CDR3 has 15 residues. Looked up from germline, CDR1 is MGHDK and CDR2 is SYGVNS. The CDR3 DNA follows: TGTGCCAGCAGTGCCGGGAGCCAGCCCAATCAGCCCCAGCATTTT. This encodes CASSAGSQPNQPQHF.

CDR3: CASTPGTSEGYEQYF. CDR3 DNA: TGTGCCAGCACCCCCGGGACTAGCGAAGGCTACGAGCAGTACTTC. This chain links TRBV6-2 or TRBV6-3 with TRBJ2-7; 10 bases agree with TRBD2. Germline V gene lookup returns CDR1 MNHEY and CDR2 SVGEGT. V lost 7 bases and J lost 3; bases outside the gene matches: 9. This CDR3 spans 15 amino acids.

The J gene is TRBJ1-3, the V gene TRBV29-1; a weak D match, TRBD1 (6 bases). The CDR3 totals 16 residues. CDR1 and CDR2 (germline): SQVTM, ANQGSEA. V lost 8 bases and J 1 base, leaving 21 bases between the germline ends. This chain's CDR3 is CSYEGPTQGSGNTIYF. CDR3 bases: TGCAGCTACGAGGGGCCCACACAGGGATCTGGAAACACCATATATTTT. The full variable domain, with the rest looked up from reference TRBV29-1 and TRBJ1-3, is SAVISQKPSRDICQRGTSLTIQCQVDSQVTMMFWYRQQPGQSLTLIATANQGSEATYESGFVIDKFPISRPNLTFSTLTVSNMSPEDSSIYLCSYEGPTQGSGNTIYFGEGSWLTVV.

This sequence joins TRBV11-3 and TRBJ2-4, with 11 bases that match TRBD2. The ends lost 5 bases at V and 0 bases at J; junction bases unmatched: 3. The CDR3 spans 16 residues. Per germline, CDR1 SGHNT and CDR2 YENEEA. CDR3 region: CASSRGLAGAKNIQYF. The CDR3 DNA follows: TGTGCCAGCAGCCGCGGACTAGCGGGAGCCAAAAACATTCAGTACTTC.

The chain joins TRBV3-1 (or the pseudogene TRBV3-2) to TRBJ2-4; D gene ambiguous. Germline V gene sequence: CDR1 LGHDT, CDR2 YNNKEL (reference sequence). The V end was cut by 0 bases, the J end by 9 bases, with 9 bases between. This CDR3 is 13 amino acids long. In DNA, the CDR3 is TGTGCCAGCAGCCAAGAGGGGTGGGGCATTCAGTACTTC. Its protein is CASSQEGWGIQYF.

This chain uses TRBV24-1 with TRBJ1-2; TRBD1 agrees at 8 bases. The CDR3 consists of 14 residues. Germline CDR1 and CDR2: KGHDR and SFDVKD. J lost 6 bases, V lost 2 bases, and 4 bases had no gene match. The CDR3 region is CATSDSGQVHGYTF. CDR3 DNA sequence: TGTGCCACCAGTGATTCGGGACAGGTTCATGGCTACACCTTC.